The 11 T cell receptor beta chains below all came from one sample that was sequenced in a study of identical twins. TCRdb reanalysed the 5' RACE reads using MiXCR and keeps one entry per CDR3 protein. Of a few hundred thousand distinct CDR3 sequences in the sample, about 10% are singletons; the top ten hold 8% to 10%. Specimen: memory T cells sorted from blood. The receptors were gathered from a man over 45 in good health.

A word on this clonotype: A much larger clone is a single base away; this may be a read error. CDR3 sequence: CASGFAKMAMNTGELFF. The CDR3, as DNA: TGTGCCAGCGGTTTCGCCAAAATGGCCATGAACACCGGGGAGCTGTTTTTT. The chain has TRBV12-3 or TRBV12-4 and TRBJ2-2; D remains ambiguous. The CDR3 length is 17 residues.

This clonotype has just a few counts. The J gene is TRBJ1-1, the V gene TRBV6-2 or TRBV6-3; D gene ambiguous. Trimming removed 4 bases at V and 1 base at J, with 10 bases between. There are 14 residues in the CDR3. The germline gives CDR1 MNHEY, CDR2 SVGEGT. The CDR3, as DNA: TGTGCCAGCAGTTTCGGGCGGAAGAACACTGAAGCTTTCTTT. Protein: CASSFGRKNTEAFF.

This chain connects TRBV19 to TRBJ2-2; D is undetermined. The germline V gene encodes CDR1 LNHDA and CDR2 SQIVND (reference sequence). Between the trimmed V and J ends, which lost 2 bases and 0 bases, there was a span of 13 bases. This CDR3 spans 17 amino acids. The CDR3 DNA reads as TGTGCCAGTAGTATATCCCTAGTGGTGACGAACACCGGGGAGCTGTTTTTT. It codes for CASSISLVVTNTGELFF.

The chain has TRBV7-2 and TRBJ2-7, with 9 nucleotides matching TRBD1. The J segment lost 4 bases and the V segment lost 7 bases, leaving 11 bases of the junction unmatched. The CDR3 totals 15 residues. Germline CDR1 reads SGHTA; CDR2 reads FQGNSA. The CDR3 sequence is CASTDRDRAGYEQYF. CDR3 DNA sequence: TGTGCCAGCACCGATCGGGACAGGGCAGGTTACGAGCAGTACTTC.

This clonotype was recorded many times. The chain recombines TRBV5-1 with TRBJ2-1; the match to TRBD1 covers 8 bases. Losses at the gene ends were 5 bases for V and 5 bases for J; bases not matched to a gene: 6. Germline V gives CDR1 SGHRS, CDR2 YFSETQ. This CDR3 comprises 14 residues. CDR3 loop: CASRVRGLDNEQFF. CDR3 bases: TGCGCCAGCAGGGTCAGGGGGCTAGACAATGAGCAGTTCTTC.

V is TRBV5-4 and J is TRBJ2-5; D possibly corresponds to TRBD2 (5 bases). There are 14 residues in the CDR3. Germline lookup yields CDR1 SGHNT and CDR2 YYREEE (reference sequence). Between the trimmed V and J ends, which lost 3 bases and 4 bases, there was a span of 13 bases. The chain's CDR3 is CASSSSGWGETQYF. The CDR3 DNA sequence: TGTGCCAGCAGCTCTTCGGGGTGGGGAGAGACCCAGTACTTC.

This clonotype showed up many times. This chain links TRBV5-1 with TRBJ2-7; 7 bases agree with TRBD1. The CDR3 totals 15 residues. CDR1 and CDR2 from the germline V gene are SGHRS and YFSETQ. The J segment lost 2 bases and the V segment lost 3 bases, leaving 8 bases of the junction unmatched. Written as DNA, the CDR3 is TGCGCCAGCAGCTCGACCAACAGGGGAACCTACGAGCAGTACTTC. This translates into CASSSTNRGTYEQYF.

The table lists this clonotype with a few counts. This chain connects TRBV5-8 to TRBJ2-4; D remains ambiguous. The CDR3 is 12 residues long. Germline values: CDR1 SGHTS, CDR2 YDEGEE. The V end was cut by 3 bases, the J end by 13 bases, with 14 bases between. The CDR3 protein is CASSSSMVAQYF. In nucleotides, the CDR3 is TGTGCCAGCAGCTCGTCCATGGTTGCGCAGTACTTC.

The J gene is TRBJ1-1, the V gene TRBV15; D is possibly TRBD1 (5 bases). The V gene lost 9 bases and the J gene lost 2 bases, with 13 bases spanning the gap. Per germline, CDR1 LNHNV and CDR2 YYDKDF (reference sequence). The CDR3 contains 13 residues. This chain's CDR3 is CATTQAPNTEAFF. CDR3 sequence (DNA): TGTGCCACTACACAGGCCCCTAACACTGAAGCTTTCTTT.

This clonotype was counted between two and nine times. This chain uses TRBV28 with TRBJ2-4; 7 nucleotides match TRBD1. In germline, CDR1 is MDHEN, CDR2 SYDVKM. The ends lost 4 bases at V and 7 bases at J; junction bases unmatched: 7. CDR3 length: 14 amino acids. CDR3: CASSSTGLGNIQYF. The CDR3 nucleotides read TGTGCCAGCAGTTCGACAGGGTTGGGTAACATTCAGTACTTC.

This clonotype came up many times. The chain couples TRBV20-1 to TRBJ2-3, with TRBD2 matching over 11 bases. After removal of 1 base from V and 2 bases from J, the junction contained 14 bases not matched to a gene. CDR1 is DFQATT and CDR2 is SNEGSKA in the germline V gene (reference sequence). The CDR3 is 19 amino acids. The CDR3 here is CSARALAGGAYVTTDTQYF. CDR3 bases: TGCAGTGCTAGAGCCCTAGCGGGGGGCGCGTACGTGACCACAGATACGCAGTATTTT.